These 32 T cell receptor beta chains came from one sample sequenced in a study of blood T cell repertoires in COVID-19. TCRdb's table, derived via immunoSEQ multiplex PCR, lists solely in-frame clones and lacks some. The table lists fewer than 120,000 clones, over 65% of them singletons. Sequenced: peripheral blood. The origin of the receptors is a woman of 80 years or more with acute or convalescent COVID-19.

This clone was observed a few times. V is TRBV2 and J is TRBJ1-1, with 8 nucleotides matching TRBD1. The CDR3 is 14 residues long. With V trimmed by 8 bases and J by 4 bases, 9 bases remained unmatched. Germline CDR1 is SNHLY and CDR2 is FYNNEI. This CDR3 reads CASLGQGGITEAFF. The DNA for the CDR3 is TGTGCCAGCCTCGGACAGGGCGGGATCACTGAAGCTTTCTTT.

The chain uses TRBV11-2 and TRBJ2-5; 16 nucleotides agree with TRBD2. Germline loops: CDR1 SGHAT, CDR2 FQNNGV. Trimming removed 4 bases from V and 4 bases from J; junction bases left unmatched: 6. CDR3 length equals 17 residues. CDR3 sequence reads: CASSSGTSGGAGETQYF. CDR3 nucleotide sequence: TGTGCCAGCAGCTCCGGGACTAGCGGGGGGGCGGGAGAGACCCAGTACTTC. The complete variable domain, with remaining parts taken from reference TRBV11-2 and TRBJ2-5, reads EAGVAQSPRYKIIEKRQSVAFWCNPISGHATLYWYQQILGQGPKLLIQFQNNGVVDDSQLPKDRFSAERLKGVDSTLKIQPAKLEDSAVYLCASSSGTSGGAGETQYFGPGTRLLVL.

The chain employs TRBV2 and TRBJ2-5; D remains unclear. The CDR3 totals 10 residues. Germline V CDR1 and CDR2: SNHLY, FYNNEI. Trimming removed 5 bases from V and 4 bases from J, with 2 bases in between. The CDR3 DNA reads TGTGCCAGCAGTCTAGAGACCCAGTACTTC. Amino acid sequence: CASSLETQYF.

This chain connects TRBV12-3 or TRBV12-4 to TRBJ2-3; D not resolved. V was cut by 5 bases and J by 4 bases, with 7 bases left in between. This CDR3 is built from 12 residues. The CDR3 region is CASSESPDTQYF. The CDR3 DNA reads TGTGCCAGCAGTGAGTCACCAGATACGCAGTATTTT.

The chain uses TRBV6-1 and TRBJ1-2; 7 nucleotides agree with TRBD1. Germline V lookup: CDR1 MNHNS, CDR2 SASEGT. The CDR3 is 12 residues long. V dropped 3 bases and J dropped 6; count of bases not matched to a gene: 1. For the CDR3, the DNA is TGTGCCAGCAGTGAGACAGGGCATGGCTACACCTTC. Protein sequence: CASSETGHGYTF.

This rearrangement joins TRBV7-9 to TRBJ1-4; TRBD1 might be the D (6 bases). V was clipped by 5 bases and J by 0 bases, with 13 bases between them. The CDR3 covers 16 residues. Per the germline V gene, CDR1 is SEHNR and CDR2 is FQNEAQ (reference sequence). This CDR3 reads CASSHWGTTTNEKLFF. CDR3 nucleotide sequence: TGTGCCAGCAGCCATTGGGGGACAACAACTAATGAAAAACTGTTTTTT. Combining the CDR3 with reference TRBV7-9 and TRBJ1-4 gives the whole variable domain DTGVSQNPRHKITKRGQNVTFRCDPISEHNRLYWYRQTLGQGPEFLTYFQNEAQLEKSRLLSDRFSAERPKGSFSTLEIQRTEQGDSAMYLCASSHWGTTTNEKLFFGSGTQLSVL.

The V call is TRBV2, the J call TRBJ1-5, with D perhaps matching TRBD1 (5 bases). The V gene's germline CDR1 is SNHLY and CDR2 FYNNEI. V lost 4 bases and J 0 bases, leaving 7 bases between the germline ends. The CDR3 contains 14 residues. The CDR3 DNA reads TGTGCCAGCAGTGCGACAGATAGCAATCAGCCCCAGCATTTT. It encodes CASSATDSNQPQHF. Variable domain in full (rest from reference TRBV2 and TRBJ1-5): EPEVTQTPSHQVTQMGQEVILRCVPISNHLYFYWYRQILGQKVEFLVSFYNNEISEKSEIFDDQFSVERPDGSNFTLKIRSTKLEDSAMYFCASSATDSNQPQHFGDGTRLSIL.

The chain uses TRBV6-1 and TRBJ2-7; 8 nucleotides line up with TRBD1. Germline lookup yields CDR1 MNHNS and CDR2 SASEGT. With V trimmed by 3 bases and J by 2 bases, 6 bases remained unmatched. The CDR3 length is 15 residues. The CDR3 DNA reads TGTGCCAGCAGTGACCGGACAGGGCTAGCCTACGAGCAGTACTTC. Translated: CASSDRTGLAYEQYF.

The chain is built from TRBV6-5 and TRBJ2-7, with TRBD2 identical over 12 bases. The CDR3 is 15 residues long. After removal of 6 bases from V and 3 bases from J, the junction contained 6 bases not matched to a gene. Germline V gene data show CDR1 as MNHEY and CDR2 as SVGAGI. CDR3 loop: CASRRTSGDNYEQYF. The CDR3 bases are TGTGCCAGCAGGCGGACTAGCGGGGACAACTACGAGCAGTACTTC.

The chain has TRBV7-2 and TRBJ2-7; 10 bases match TRBD2. Germline V gene lookup returns CDR1 SGHTA and CDR2 FQGNSA. The V and J ends lost 5 bases and 0 bases, in that order; junction bases with no gene match: 1. CDR3 size: 14 residues. The chain's CDR3 is CASSPSGSSYEQYF. The CDR3 DNA sequence: TGTGCCAGCAGCCCTAGCGGGAGCTCCTACGAGCAGTACTTC.

This clone was picked up a small number of times. DNA for the CDR3: TGCGCCAGCAGCATGGGGCGGGTACCCGGGAATGAAAAACTGTTTTTT. Protein sequence: CASSMGRVPGNEKLFF. The chain is built from TRBV5-1 and TRBJ1-4; D is perhaps TRBD1 (5 bases). Trimming removed 4 bases at V and 5 bases at J, with 18 bases between. The CDR3 consists of 16 residues. Germline loops: CDR1 SGHRS, CDR2 YFSETQ.

The J gene is TRBJ1-6, the V gene TRBV3-1 (or the pseudogene TRBV3-2); a possible D gene is TRBD1 (6 bases). The CDR3 spans 17 residues. Trimming stripped 5 bases from V and 1 base from J, with 15 bases between. The germline gives CDR1 LGHDT, CDR2 YNNKEL (reference sequence). CDR3 DNA: TGTGCCAGCAGCGCCCACCAACAGGGTTCCTATAATTCACCCCTCCACTTT. This sequence encodes CASSAHQQGSYNSPLHF.

The rearrangement joins TRBV3-1 (or the pseudogene TRBV3-2) to TRBJ2-3; 9 nucleotides agree with TRBD2. The CDR3 extends over 16 amino acids. Per the germline V gene, CDR1 is LGHDT and CDR2 is YNNKEL (reference sequence). Trimming took 4 bases from V and 1 from J; bases not matched to a gene: 6. The CDR3 DNA sequence: TGTGCCAGCAGCCGGGCGAGCGGGGGGCGCACAGATACGCAGTATTTT. Amino acids: CASSRASGGRTDTQYF.

The V call is TRBV30, the J call TRBJ1-2, with a weak D call TRBD1 (5 bases). The V end lost 3 bases, the J end lost 8 bases, and 19 bases lay between the germline ends. Germline values: CDR1 GTSNPN, CDR2 SVGIG (reference sequence). The CDR3 has 14 amino acids. CDR3 bases: TGTGCCTGGAGAGGTCCAGGGTTGTCGGGCGGCTACACCTTC. Translation gives CAWRGPGLSGGYTF.

The chain joins TRBV7-9 to TRBJ2-3; 10 bases are a match to TRBD2. The CDR3 contains 17 residues. Losses at the gene ends were 5 bases for V and 4 bases for J; bases not matched to a gene: 12. The germline CDR1 and CDR2 sequences are SEHNR and FQNEAQ (reference sequence). The CDR3 is CASSITPSGSFSDTQYF. In DNA form, the CDR3 reads TGTGCCAGCAGCATAACCCCTAGCGGGAGTTTCTCAGATACGCAGTATTTT.

The J gene is TRBJ2-5, the V gene TRBV20-1; no clear D gene. CDR3 length: 11 amino acids. Trimming removed 4 bases from V and 4 bases from J, with 7 bases in between. The germline V gene encodes CDR1 DFQATT and CDR2 SNEGSKA (reference sequence). Here the CDR3 DNA reads TGCAGTGCTAATAACAGAGAGACCCAGTACTTC. Translation gives CSANNRETQYF.

This chain links TRBV9 with TRBJ2-7; a possible D gene is TRBD2 (7 bases). The V and J ends lost 4 bases and 2 bases respectively, with 13 bases between them. This CDR3 spans 14 amino acids. CDR1 is SGDLS, CDR2 YYNGEE, per germline. The CDR3 DNA reads TGTGCCAGCAGCACCAGCGGGGACACCTACGAGCAGTACTTC. Translation: CASSTSGDTYEQYF.

The chain carries TRBV6-5 and TRBJ2-7, with 8 bases lining up with TRBD1. With V trimmed by 0 bases and J by 1 base, 2 bases remained unmatched. CDR3 length: 15 amino acids. Germline V gives CDR1 MNHEY, CDR2 SVGAGI. For the CDR3, the DNA is TGTGCCAGCAGTTACTCGGGACAGGTTTCCTACGAGCAGTACTTC. Its protein product is CASSYSGQVSYEQYF.

The V call is TRBV6-6, the J call TRBJ1-6; tentatively, D is TRBD1 (6 bases). CDR3 length: 13 amino acids. CDR1 and CDR2 (germline): MNHNY, SVGAGI (reference sequence). The V end was cut by 8 bases, the J end by 5 bases, with 10 bases between. The DNA for the CDR3 is TGTGCCAGCGTAGACAGGAATAATTCACCCCTCCACTTT. Its translation is CASVDRNNSPLHF.

The DNA of the CDR3 is TGTGCCAGCAGCACCGGGACAGGGGGCGAGGGCACTGAAGCTTTCTTT. Translation gives CASSTGTGGEGTEAFF. The chain links TRBV9 to TRBJ1-1; TRBD1 aligns across 12 bases. The junction had 8 bases not matched to a gene; V was cut back by 4 bases and J by 4 bases. The germline CDR1 and CDR2 sequences are SGDLS and YYNGEE. The CDR3 length is 16 residues.

The rearrangement links TRBV3-1 (or the pseudogene TRBV3-2) to TRBJ1-4; D is unresolved. From germline, CDR1 is LGHDT and CDR2 YNNKEL (reference sequence). The CDR3 contains 14 residues. The ends were cut back, 1 base at V and 7 bases at J, with 10 bases in the middle. In DNA form, the CDR3 reads TGTGCCAGCAGCCAAGCGACTACGGCTGAAAAACTGTTTTTT. Protein sequence: CASSQATTAEKLFF.

This clone appeared a single time. V usage is TRBV7-9 and J usage is TRBJ2-3; 7 nucleotides agree with TRBD2. The CDR3 has 15 residues. Germline V lookup: CDR1 SEHNR, CDR2 FQNEAQ (reference sequence). J lost 2 bases, V lost 5 bases, and 7 bases had no gene match. The CDR3: CASSLGAGVTDTQYF. CDR3 DNA: TGTGCCAGCAGCCTAGGGGCGGGGGTCACAGATACGCAGTATTTT. The full variable domain, in which reference TRBV7-9 and TRBJ2-3 provide the parts outside the CDR3, is DTGVSQNPRHKITKRGQNVTFRCDPISEHNRLYWYRQTLGQGPEFLTYFQNEAQLEKSRLLSDRFSAERPKGSFSTLEIQRTEQGDSAMYLCASSLGAGVTDTQYFGPGTRLTVL.

This clone has only one observation. The chain is built from TRBV12-3 or TRBV12-4 and TRBJ1-2; a weak D match, TRBD1 (5 bases). The CDR3 contains 12 residues. The ends were cut back, 6 bases at V and 14 bases at J, with 19 bases in the middle. CDR3 DNA: TGTGCCAGCAGACTCATCCAGGGTCCCCCAACCTTC. Translating it yields CASRLIQGPPTF.

This clone showed up just a few times. In DNA, the CDR3 is TGCAGTGCTAGAGATCAGGGCTACACCTTC. It codes for CSARDQGYTF. This chain uses TRBV20-1 with TRBJ1-2; D ambiguous. Germline loops: CDR1 DFQATT, CDR2 SNEGSKA (reference sequence). Trimming stripped 0 bases from V and 8 bases from J, with 4 bases between. There are 10 residues in the CDR3.

The genes are TRBV30 and TRBJ1-5; D gene ambiguous. The germline gives CDR1 GTSNPN, CDR2 SVGIG (reference sequence). This CDR3 has 13 amino acids. V was trimmed by 2 bases and J by 4 bases, leaving 9 bases between them. CDR3 residues: CAWSRVTNQPQHF. For the CDR3, the DNA is TGTGCCTGGAGTCGGGTCACTAATCAGCCCCAGCATTTT.

This CDR3 reads CAWSTLEEKLFF. The CDR3 nucleotides read TGTGCCTGGAGTACATTGGAGGAAAAACTGTTTTTT. The chain joins TRBV30 to TRBJ1-4; no firm D call. V shed 2 bases and J shed 8 bases, with 9 bases lying between them. Germline V gives CDR1 GTSNPN, CDR2 SVGIG (reference sequence). The CDR3 is 12 amino acids.

The chain is built from TRBV19 and TRBJ2-7; 9 nucleotides match TRBD1. The CDR3 runs to 16 residues. V gave up 1 base and J gave up 7 bases; unmatched junction bases: 11. CDR1 is LNHDA and CDR2 is SQIVND in the germline V gene (reference sequence). CDR3 residues: CASSIAHWTGAREQYF. In DNA, the CDR3 is TGTGCCAGTAGTATAGCTCACTGGACAGGGGCGCGGGAGCAGTACTTC.

The DNA for the CDR3 is TGTGCCAGCAGTTTAGGGCTTCTTAGGTCACCCCTCCACTTT. Protein product: CASSLGLLRSPLHF. This chain joins TRBV28 and TRBJ1-6; D not certain. The germline CDR1 and CDR2 sequences are MDHEN and SYDVKM. This CDR3 is built from 14 residues. Trimming took off 2 bases at V and 10 bases at J, with 12 bases between the two ends. The full variable domain, its missing parts supplied by reference TRBV28 and TRBJ1-6, is DVKVTQSSRYLVKRTGEKVFLECVQDMDHENMFWYRQDPGLGLRLIYFSYDVKMKEKGDIPEGYSVSREKKERFSLILESASTNQTSMYLCASSLGLLRSPLHFGNGTRLTVT.

This clone turned up a few times. This chain links TRBV5-1 with TRBJ2-3; 10 nucleotides line up with TRBD2. The J segment lost 4 bases and the V segment lost 6 bases, leaving 5 bases of the junction unmatched. The CDR3 has 14 amino acids. Germline CDR1 and CDR2: SGHRS and YFSETQ. CDR3 region: CASKAGGFADTQYF. DNA of the CDR3: TGCGCCAGCAAAGCGGGGGGGTTCGCAGATACGCAGTATTTT.

The V and J genes are TRBV11-2 and TRBJ2-1; no reliable D call. The CDR3 is 13 residues long. Germline assignment: CDR1 SGHAT and CDR2 FQNNGV. V was trimmed by 3 bases and J by 8 bases, leaving 11 bases between them. The CDR3 protein is CASSFTQTYEQFF. DNA for the CDR3: TGTGCCAGCAGCTTTACCCAGACTTATGAGCAGTTCTTC.

V is TRBV6-5 and J is TRBJ1-5; TRBD1 agrees at 9 bases. The CDR3 contains 13 residues. Germline-derived CDR1 and CDR2 are MNHEY and SVGAGI. With V trimmed by 6 bases and J by 4 bases, 1 base remained unmatched. CDR3 nucleotide sequence: TGTGCCAGCAGCGGGACAGGGAATCAGCCCCAGCATTTT. Protein: CASSGTGNQPQHF.

The rearrangement joins TRBV3-1 (or the pseudogene TRBV3-2) to TRBJ1-2, with D perhaps matching TRBD1 (5 bases). The CDR3 consists of 11 residues. The germline CDR1 and CDR2 sequences are LGHDT and YNNKEL (reference sequence). V was trimmed by 2 bases and J by 13 bases, leaving 11 bases between them. The CDR3 nucleotides read TGTGCCAGCAGCCAAAGGGGCGCGTTCACCTTC. Translation gives CASSQRGAFTF.